This TCR beta chain was sequenced for a study of blood T cell repertoires in COVID-19. About the study: Spain, Italy and the United States supplied samples that represented acute and convalescent COVID-19.

V lost 0 bases to trimming and J lost 3 bases, with 6 bases between them. Germline CDR1 SSHAT, CDR2 FNYEAQ (reference sequence). CDR3 length: 14 amino acids. Patients from Seattle were sampled longitudinally, starting during active infection. Clones were read by immunoSEQ multiplex PCR, and TCRdb kept only the in-frame ones, dropping some. The sample lists about 530,000 clones; about 89% were seen once. J is TRBJ2-1 and V is TRBV7-7; no definite D call. The sequence was collected from a woman between 50 and 59 years old with COVID-19, enrolled during active disease. The specimen sequenced was peripheral blood. CDR3 DNA: TGTGCCAGCAGCTTAGCGTTCAGCTACAATGAGCAGTTCTTC. Translation gives CASSLAFSYNEQFF.